This T cell receptor beta chain was retrieved from a study of blood T cell repertoires in COVID-19. About the study: COVID-19 samples, acute and convalescent, were from the United States, Italy and Spain. PBMCs, B-cell-depleted T cells, or T cells provided the cDNA or gDNA that made up the material.

A few counts support this clone. V lost 6 bases to trimming and J lost 7 bases, with 18 bases between them. Germline CDR1 reads MDHEN; CDR2 reads SYDVKM. This CDR3 region has 14 residues. Authors' processing steps: Reference gene primer amplification in the assay estimated nucleated cell counts. Some clones are missing from TCRdb's copy, which holds only in-frame ones; the method was immunoSEQ multiplex PCR. Clonal size and the V and J genes are those of that table, whereas D and trimming came from the DNA. The sample yields 55,000 to 70,000 clones, around 85% seen once. The material sequenced was peripheral blood. The source of this sequence is a woman aged 70-85 years with active COVID-19. This chain links TRBV28 with TRBJ1-2; D unclear. The CDR3 region is CASRPMAGGSGYTF. The CDR3 DNA is TGTGCCAGCAGACCAATGGCAGGAGGATCTGGCTACACCTTC.